Shown below are 11 T cell receptor beta chains from a single sample sequenced in a study of cytomegalovirus exposure and HLA in healthy donors. Both 60 Vbeta primers and 13 Jbeta primers went into the PCR. Clones were sequenced by immunoSEQ multiplex PCR, and TCRdb holds only the in-frame ones, with some missing. Here the sample spans about 150,000 clones, approximately 71% being singletons. The source material was PBMCs. The origin of the receptors is a man younger than 40 in good health and CMV-seropositive.

J is TRBJ2-1 and V is TRBV10-3; D gene unclear. Germline CDR1 reads ENHRY; CDR2 reads SYGVKD. The CDR3 runs to 14 residues. V gave up 11 bases and J gave up 2 bases, with 16 bases separating them. In DNA form, the CDR3 reads TGTGCCTCTGCTACGGAGTTCACCTACAATGAGCAGTTCTTC. This sequence encodes CASATEFTYNEQFF.

The J gene is TRBJ1-2, the V gene TRBV5-1; 9 nucleotides agree with TRBD1. Looked up from germline, CDR1 is SGHRS and CDR2 is YFSETQ. The CDR3 is 18 residues long. The trim removed 0 bases at V and 0 bases at J, leaving 9 bases unmatched. The CDR3 sequence is CASSLAGQGHSANYGYTF. In DNA form, the CDR3 reads TGCGCCAGCAGCTTGGCCGGACAGGGGCACTCGGCTAACTATGGCTACACCTTC.

This clone was counted a few times. CDR3 bases: TGTGCCAGCAGCCCTATGGGACTAGCGGGAAGAAACAATGAGCAGTTCTTC. Its protein product is CASSPMGLAGRNNEQFF. The chain links TRBV14 to TRBJ2-1; 13 bases agree with TRBD2. Looked up from germline, CDR1 is SGHDN and CDR2 is FVKESK. There are 17 residues in the CDR3. V was pared by 4 bases and J by 5 bases, with 8 bases of the junction left unmatched.

This clone was seen a single time. The rearrangement joins TRBV28 to TRBJ2-2, with D possibly being TRBD1 (6 bases). V was pared by 3 bases and J by 1 base, with 9 bases between. In germline, CDR1 is MDHEN, CDR2 SYDVKM. The CDR3 contains 15 residues. DNA for the CDR3: TGTGCCAGCAGTTTCGGGACAAGGAACACCGGGGAGCTGTTTTTT. Amino acid sequence: CASSFGTRNTGELFF.

This chain connects TRBV5-1 to TRBJ2-5; D is perhaps TRBD1 (6 bases). The germline CDR1 and CDR2 sequences are SGHRS and YFSETQ. CDR3 length: 16 amino acids. The V and J ends lost 3 bases and 4 bases respectively, with 19 bases between them. The CDR3 nucleotides are TGCGCCAGCAGCTCCAACTTAGAACAGGGACGAGAGACCCAGTACTTC. Translation: CASSSNLEQGRETQYF.

This clone was seen a handful of times. V is TRBV11-3 and J is TRBJ2-3, with 7 bases fitting TRBD2. Germline V CDR1 and CDR2: SGHNT, YENEEA. This CDR3 is built from 16 residues. Trimming at V came to 5 bases and at J to 6 bases, leaving 14 bases not matched to a gene. The CDR3 reads CASSPHRGEGLDTQYF. In nucleotides, the CDR3 is TGTGCCAGCAGCCCTCATCGGGGGGAGGGCCTGGATACGCAGTATTTT.

The chain joins TRBV20-1 to TRBJ1-1; D is undetermined. CDR3 size: 10 residues. From germline, CDR1 is DFQATT and CDR2 SNEGSKA (reference sequence). V was pared by 6 bases and J by 1 base, with 3 bases between. CDR3: CSAANTEAFF. CDR3 nucleotides: TGCAGTGCAGCGAACACTGAAGCTTTCTTT.

Comment on this clone: A read error is possible here, since a much larger clone lies one base away. V and J are TRBV6-4 and TRBJ2-3, with a weak D call TRBD1 (6 bases). The ends were cut back, 6 bases at V and 4 bases at J, with 11 bases in the middle. CDR1 is MRHNA and CDR2 is SNTAGT in the germline V gene. The CDR3 length is 13 residues. The CDR3 protein is CASSPGDPDTQYF. As DNA, the CDR3 is TGTGCCAGCAGCCCAGGGGACCCAGATACGCAGTATTTT.

Of note for this clone: One end of the junction fails to match germline, which may point to a read error. J is TRBJ2-1 and V is TRBV4-1; D is perhaps TRBD2 (5 bases). CDR1 MGHRA and CDR2 YSYEKL come from the germline V gene. The length of the CDR3 is 15 residues. CDR3 sequence (DNA): TGCGCCAGCAGCCTAACGGACTCCTCCTACAATGCGCAGTTCTTC. Translating gives CASSLTDSSYNAQFF.

Notes on this clone: The same CDR3 can be traced to other DNA sequences in this sample. The chain recombines TRBV7-9 with TRBJ2-3, with a weak D call TRBD2 (5 bases). Trimming took off 6 bases at V and 7 bases at J, with 14 bases between the two ends. Germline V gene lookup returns CDR1 SEHNR and CDR2 FQNEAQ (reference sequence). The CDR3 is made up of 13 amino acids. The CDR3 here is CASSRSIGNTQYF. The CDR3 DNA is TGTGCCAGCAGTCGCTCGATCGGGAATACGCAGTATTTT.

The chain is built from TRBV7-9 and TRBJ1-1, with 10 nucleotides matching TRBD1. CDR3 length: 16 amino acids. Germline loops: CDR1 SEHNR, CDR2 FQNEAQ (reference sequence). Losses at the gene ends were 5 bases for V and 1 base for J; bases not matched to a gene: 7. In nucleotides, the CDR3 is TGTGCCAGCAGCCGTTCTGGGACAGGGGCGAACACTGAAGCTTTCTTT. Translating gives CASSRSGTGANTEAFF.